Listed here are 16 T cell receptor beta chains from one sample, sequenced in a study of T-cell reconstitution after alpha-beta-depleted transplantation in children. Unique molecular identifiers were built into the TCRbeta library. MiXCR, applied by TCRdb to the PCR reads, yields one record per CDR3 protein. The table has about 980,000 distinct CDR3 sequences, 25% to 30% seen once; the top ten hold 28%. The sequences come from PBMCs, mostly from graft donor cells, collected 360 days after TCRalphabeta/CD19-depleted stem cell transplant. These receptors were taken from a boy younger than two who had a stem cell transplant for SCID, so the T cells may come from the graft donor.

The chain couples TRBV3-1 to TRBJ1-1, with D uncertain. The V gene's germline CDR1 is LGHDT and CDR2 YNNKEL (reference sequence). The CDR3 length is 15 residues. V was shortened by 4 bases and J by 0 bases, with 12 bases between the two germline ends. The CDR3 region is CASSPNPQVNTEAFF. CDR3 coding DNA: TGTGCCAGCAGCCCGAACCCGCAGGTGAACACTGAAGCTTTCTTT.

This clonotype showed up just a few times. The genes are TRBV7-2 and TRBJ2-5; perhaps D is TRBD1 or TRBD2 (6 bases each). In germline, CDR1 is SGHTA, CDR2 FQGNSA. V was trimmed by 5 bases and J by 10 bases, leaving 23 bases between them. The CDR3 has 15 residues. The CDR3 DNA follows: TGTGCCAGCAGCGAATACGGGACACTGGGGGGTGGCCAGTACTTC. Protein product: CASSEYGTLGGGQYF.

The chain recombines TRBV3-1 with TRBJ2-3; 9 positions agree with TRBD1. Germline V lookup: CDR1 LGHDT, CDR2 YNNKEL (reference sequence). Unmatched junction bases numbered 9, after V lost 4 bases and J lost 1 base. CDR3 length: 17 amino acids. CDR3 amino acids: CASSPGKRTGGTDTQYF. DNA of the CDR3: TGTGCCAGCAGCCCGGGCAAAAGGACAGGGGGCACAGATACGCAGTATTTT.

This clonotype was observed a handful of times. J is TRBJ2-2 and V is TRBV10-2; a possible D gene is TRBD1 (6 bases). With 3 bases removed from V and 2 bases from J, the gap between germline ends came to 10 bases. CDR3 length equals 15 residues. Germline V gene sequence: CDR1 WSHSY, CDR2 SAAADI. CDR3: CASSEPRGNTGELFF. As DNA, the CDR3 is TGCGCCAGCAGTGAACCCAGGGGTAACACCGGGGAGCTGTTTTTT.

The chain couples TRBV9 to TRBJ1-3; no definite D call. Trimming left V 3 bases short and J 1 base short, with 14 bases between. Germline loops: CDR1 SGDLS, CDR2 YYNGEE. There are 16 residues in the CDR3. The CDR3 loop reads CASSERVGGSGNTIYF. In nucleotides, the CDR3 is TGTGCCAGCAGCGAGAGGGTAGGAGGATCTGGAAACACCATATATTTT.

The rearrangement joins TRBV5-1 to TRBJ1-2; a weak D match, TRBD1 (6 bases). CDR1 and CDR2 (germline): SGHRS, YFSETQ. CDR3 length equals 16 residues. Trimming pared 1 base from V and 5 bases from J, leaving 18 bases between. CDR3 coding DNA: TGCGCCAGCAGCTTGAAGGGGGGCTCTACCTTTTATGGCTACACCTTC. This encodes CASSLKGGSTFYGYTF.

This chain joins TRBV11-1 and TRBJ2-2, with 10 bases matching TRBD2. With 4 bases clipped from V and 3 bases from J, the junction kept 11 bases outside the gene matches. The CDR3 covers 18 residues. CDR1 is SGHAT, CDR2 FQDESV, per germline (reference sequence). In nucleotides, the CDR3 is TGTGCCAGCAGCTCTCACCAACTAGCGGGACACCACACCGGGGAGCTGTTTTTT. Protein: CASSSHQLAGHHTGELFF.

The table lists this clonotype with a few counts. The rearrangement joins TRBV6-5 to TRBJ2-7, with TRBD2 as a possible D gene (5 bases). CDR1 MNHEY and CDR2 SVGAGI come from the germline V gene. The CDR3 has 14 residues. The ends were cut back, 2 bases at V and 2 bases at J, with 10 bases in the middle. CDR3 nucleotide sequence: TGTGCCAGCAGTTACGCGGCGGGCCCCTACGAGCAGTACTTC. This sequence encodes CASSYAAGPYEQYF.

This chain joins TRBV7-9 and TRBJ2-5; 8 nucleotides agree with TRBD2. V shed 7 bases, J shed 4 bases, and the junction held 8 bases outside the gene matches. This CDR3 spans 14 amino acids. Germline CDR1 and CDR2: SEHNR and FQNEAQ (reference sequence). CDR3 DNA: TGTGCCAGCAACCCGGGAGGGGTAGTAGAGACCCAGTACTTC. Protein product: CASNPGGVVETQYF. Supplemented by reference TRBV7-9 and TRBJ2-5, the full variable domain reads DTGVSQNPRHKITKRGQNVTFRCDPISEHNRLYWYRQTLGQGPEFLTYFQNEAQLEKSRLLSDRFSAERPKGSFSTLEIQRTEQGDSAMYLCASNPGGVVETQYFGPGTRLLVL.

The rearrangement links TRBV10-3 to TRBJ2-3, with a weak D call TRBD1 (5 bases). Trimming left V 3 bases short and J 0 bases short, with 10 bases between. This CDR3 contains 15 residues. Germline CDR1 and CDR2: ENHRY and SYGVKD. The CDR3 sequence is CAISDPGPSTDTQYF. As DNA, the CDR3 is TGTGCCATCAGTGATCCAGGGCCTAGCACAGATACGCAGTATTTT.

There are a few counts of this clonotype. CDR3 amino acids: CSARTQNTGELFF. The CDR3 region has the DNA TGCAGCGCCAGGACCCAGAACACCGGGGAGCTGTTTTTT. The chain has TRBV29-1 and TRBJ2-2; D unresolved. The CDR3 runs 13 residues. V lost 7 bases to trimming and J lost 1 base, with 10 bases between them. Germline CDR1 is SQVTM and CDR2 is ANQGSEA.

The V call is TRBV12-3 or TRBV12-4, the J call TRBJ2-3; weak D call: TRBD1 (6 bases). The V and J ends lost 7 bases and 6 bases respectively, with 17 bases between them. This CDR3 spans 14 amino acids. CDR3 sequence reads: CASTERDTGDTQYF. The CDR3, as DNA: TGTGCCAGCACCGAGAGGGACACTGGGGATACGCAGTATTTT.

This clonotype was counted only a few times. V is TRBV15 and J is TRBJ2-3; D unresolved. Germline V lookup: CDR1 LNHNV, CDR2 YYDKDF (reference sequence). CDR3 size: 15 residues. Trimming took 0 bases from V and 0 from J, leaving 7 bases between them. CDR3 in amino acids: CATSRDFYSTDTQYF. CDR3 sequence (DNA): TGTGCCACCAGCAGAGATTTCTACAGCACAGATACGCAGTATTTT.

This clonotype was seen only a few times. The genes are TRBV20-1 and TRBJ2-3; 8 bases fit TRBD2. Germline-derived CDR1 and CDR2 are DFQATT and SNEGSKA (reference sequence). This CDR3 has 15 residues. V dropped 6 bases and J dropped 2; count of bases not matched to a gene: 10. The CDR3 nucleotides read TGCAGTGCCCCGGGACTAGTGGATTCCACAGATACGCAGTATTTT. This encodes CSAPGLVDSTDTQYF.

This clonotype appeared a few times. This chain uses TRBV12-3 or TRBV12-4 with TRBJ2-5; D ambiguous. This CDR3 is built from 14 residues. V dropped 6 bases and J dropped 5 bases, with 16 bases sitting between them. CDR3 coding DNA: TGTGCCAGCAGCCCGACAAGCCTAAGGGAGACCCAGTACTTC. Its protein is CASSPTSLRETQYF.

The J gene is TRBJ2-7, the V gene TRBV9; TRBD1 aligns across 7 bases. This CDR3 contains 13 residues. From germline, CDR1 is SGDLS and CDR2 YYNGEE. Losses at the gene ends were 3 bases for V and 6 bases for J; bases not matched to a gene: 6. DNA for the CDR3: TGTGCCAGCAGCGCCCAACAGGGGTCCGAGCAGTACTTC. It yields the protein CASSAQQGSEQYF.